This record looks at one TCR beta chain sequence and its context. Its antigen is unidentified. This CDR3 has 14 amino acids. Germline CDR1 is SGDLS and CDR2 is YYNGEE. The V and J ends lost 4 bases and 1 base respectively, with 11 bases between them. This record comes from a study of cytomegalovirus exposure and HLA in healthy donors. PCR amplification relied on 60 Vbeta primers (plus 13 Jbeta primers). Sequencing was performed with immunoSEQ multiplex PCR; in TCRdb, only in-frame clones are kept and a portion is missing. The sample table sets out around 40,000 clones. Study results and caveats: Sequencing likely caused a cluster of highly shared sequence variants. Across donors, presence/absence analyses took sequencing depth to be roughly uniform. It was only CMV serostatus that was available as immune exposure information. V- and J-gene trimming of TCR beta was linked (in a later analysis) to a missense DCLRE1C variant.

The V and J genes are TRBV9 and TRBJ1-1, with D perhaps TRBD1 (6 bases). This receptor was taken from a man younger than 45 in good health and CMV-seronegative. Sequenced sample: PBMCs. In DNA form, the CDR3 reads TGTGCCAGCAGCCCAGGGGTGGCGAACACTGAAGCTTTCTTT. This gives the protein CASSPGVANTEAFF.